This TCR beta chain appears in the sequencing data of a study of T cell changes during pregnancy in multiple sclerosis (dated by TCRdb to the late 2010s). Notes on the research overall: In women with multiple sclerosis, the researchers looked at how the T cell repertoire shifted as pregnancy progressed.

As regards this clone: Its antigen has not been determined. No base quality information exists; no much larger clone differs at one position.

Deletion took 2 bases off V and 3 bases off J, with a span of 17 bases between the germline ends. The CDR3 runs 17 residues from the cysteine to the phenylalanine. CDR3 DNA only is kept here, 51 bases in frame from base 1. The germline V gene encodes CDR1 MDHEN and CDR2 SYDVKM. The library was produced with the immunoSEQ multiplex PCR assay. The immuneACCESS repertoire file appears here via TCRdb, limited to in-frame rearrangements. These files lack a portion of the clones; in checked studies, under half of the deficit traces to unresolved V genes, and the cause of the others is not known. Across this sample there are about 80,000 clones, with approximately 90% seen only once. In total, the top ten clones hold 0.21% of the sample.

Recombination joined TRBV28 with TRBJ2-1; D gene: possibly TRBD1, on 5 matching bases. The receptor was derived from a female donor with multiple sclerosis, enrolled in a pregnancy study. Sequencing was performed on CD4+ T cells from peripheral blood mononuclear cells, taken before pregnancy. The DNA sequence is as follows: TGTGCCAGCAGTTTAATCCCGAGAGGACACCACTACAATGAGCAGTTCTTC. The resulting protein is CASSLIPRGHHYNEQFF.